A single sample is the source of the 21 T cell receptor beta chains below, sequenced in a study of T cell repertoires in cytomegalovirus infection (dated by TCRdb to between 2019 and 2020). Sample treatment or condition, as interpreted from the label and publication: in vitro stimulation with specific CMV peptide epitopes to enrich CMV-specific T cells. These receptors are not linked to any known antigen. Data came from an Illumina HiSeq 1500. Using fastp trimming at Q25 and MiXCR clonotype assembly, TCRdb reanalyzed the public sequencing data and kept in-frame beta chains. Under each unique CDR3 protein, matching rows form one entry showing the most common genes and DNA. The sample table holds around 100,000 distinct CDR3 sequences, of which roughly 39% were seen once. The ten largest clones represent roughly 70% of the sample. The material was CD8+ T cells from cultured PBMCs, obtained from culture after CMV antigen stimulation. These receptors came from a human donor in good health (CMV status not recorded). Some clones in this sample may be carry-over from other donors' samples.

The CDR3 loop is CASSLDEGVLAFF. The CDR3 region has the DNA TGTGCCAGCAGCTTAGATGAGGGGGTATTGGCTTTCTTT. V is TRBV11-2 and J is TRBJ1-1; possible D gene TRBD1, 6 bases. There are 13 residues in the CDR3. V lost 0 bases to trimming and J lost 11 bases, with 13 bases between them. Germline values: CDR1 SGHAT, CDR2 FQNNGV.

The chain is built from TRBV13 and TRBJ1-1, with D tentatively TRBD1 (6 bases). Per germline, CDR1 PRHDT and CDR2 FYEKMQ (reference sequence). The germline V and J ends were trimmed by 4 bases and 7 bases, with 10 bases remaining between them. This CDR3 has 12 amino acids. DNA of the CDR3: TGTGCCAGCAGCTCTAGACAGGTTGAAGCTTTCTTT. Translated, it gives CASSSRQVEAFF.

V usage is TRBV28 and J usage is TRBJ1-2, with no clear D. The germline V and J ends were trimmed by 5 bases and 4 bases, with 11 bases remaining between them. This CDR3 region has 13 residues. Looked up from germline, CDR1 is MDHEN and CDR2 is SYDVKM. CDR3 protein: CASSPDGFYGYTF. CDR3 sequence (DNA): TGTGCCAGCAGTCCCGACGGGTTCTATGGCTACACCTTC.

This clonotype was detected a few times. The genes are TRBV28 and TRBJ1-3, with a possible D match to TRBD1 (6 bases). CDR1 and CDR2 (germline): MDHEN, SYDVKM. The CDR3 is 15 amino acids. Trimming pared 5 bases from V and 0 bases from J, leaving 11 bases between. The chain's CDR3 is CASSDRLNSGNTIYF. CDR3 in DNA: TGTGCCAGCAGTGACAGGTTGAACTCTGGAAACACCATATATTTT.

The J gene is TRBJ2-7, the V gene TRBV11-3; 8 positions agree with TRBD1. Germline V gene sequence: CDR1 SGHNT, CDR2 YENEEA. The CDR3 has 14 residues. J gave up 2 bases and V 5 bases, and 5 bases lay outside the gene matches. The CDR3 reads CASSTGTGTYEQYF. The CDR3 DNA is TGTGCCAGCAGCACCGGGACAGGTACCTACGAGCAGTACTTC.

J is TRBJ2-2 and V is TRBV7-6; D is possibly TRBD2 (5 bases). Trimming shortened V by 6 bases and J by 6 bases, and 14 bases separated the two germline ends. The CDR3 spans 14 residues. CDR1 and CDR2 (germline): SGHVS, FNYEAQ. The CDR3 region is CASSQIGLPGELFF. CDR3 in DNA: TGTGCCAGCAGTCAAATTGGACTCCCCGGGGAGCTGTTTTTT.

The chain couples TRBV9 to TRBJ1-1; no definite D call. Trimming removed 3 bases from V and 0 bases from J, with 12 bases in between. The germline V gene encodes CDR1 SGDLS and CDR2 YYNGEE. This CDR3 has 15 residues. Here the CDR3 reads CASSALGSMNTEAFF. The CDR3 bases are TGTGCCAGCAGCGCCCTTGGCAGCATGAACACTGAAGCTTTCTTT.

A few counts support this clonotype. The V and J genes are TRBV6-6 and TRBJ1-2; no reliable D call. The CDR3 sequence is 11 residues long. Germline-derived CDR1 and CDR2 are MNHNY and SVGAGI (reference sequence). With 4 bases removed from V and 4 bases from J, the gap between germline ends came to 4 bases. For the CDR3, the DNA is TGTGCCAGCAGTTCCAGCTATGGCTACACCTTC. Translating it yields CASSSSYGYTF.

This clonotype was observed a few times. This rearrangement joins TRBV6-5 to TRBJ2-3; D is ambiguous. CDR3 length equals 15 residues. Between the trimmed V and J ends, which lost 2 bases and 0 bases, there was a span of 9 bases. The germline gives CDR1 MNHEY, CDR2 SVGAGI. The CDR3: CASSYVRTSTDTQYF. The CDR3 region has the DNA TGTGCCAGCAGTTACGTCAGAACTAGCACAGATACGCAGTATTTT.

The V gene is TRBV6-6, the J gene TRBJ1-4; 7 nucleotides line up with TRBD1. The CDR3 runs 17 residues. The V segment lost 3 bases and the J segment 3 bases; nucleotides outside the gene matches: 10. Germline lookup yields CDR1 MNHNY and CDR2 SVGAGI (reference sequence). CDR3 nucleotide sequence: TGTGCCAGCAGTTATACACCCACCGGGACAGCTAATGAAAAACTGTTTTTT. Translation: CASSYTPTGTANEKLFF.

This clonotype was observed a handful of times. This chain joins TRBV4-1 and TRBJ1-4; D gene uncertain. Per the germline V gene, CDR1 is MGHRA and CDR2 is YSYEKL. The CDR3 is made up of 16 amino acids. V gave up 0 bases and J gave up 3 bases, with 11 bases separating them. The CDR3 bases are TGCGCCAGCAGCCAAGAAATAGGGCAGCCTAATGAAAAACTGTTTTTT. This sequence encodes CASSQEIGQPNEKLFF.

The chain joins TRBV12-3 or TRBV12-4 to TRBJ2-1; 9 nucleotides agree with TRBD2. Trimming removed 8 bases from V and 3 bases from J; junction bases left unmatched: 11. This CDR3 contains 16 residues. The CDR3 loop reads CASGLPGGGVYNEQFF. The CDR3 nucleotides are TGTGCCAGCGGCTTGCCAGGCGGGGGGGTCTACAATGAGCAGTTCTTC.

A few counts support this clonotype. This rearrangement joins TRBV7-8 to TRBJ2-1; TRBD2 might be the D (5 bases). V dropped 11 bases and J dropped 6 bases, with 17 bases sitting between them. CDR3 length: 13 residues. CDR1 and CDR2 (germline): SGHVS, FQNEAQ. The CDR3 protein is CAVLAGPRNEQFF. The CDR3 coding sequence is TGTGCCGTCCTGGCGGGCCCTCGCAATGAGCAGTTCTTC.

The chain carries TRBV25-1 and TRBJ2-7; TRBD2 matches at 10 bases. Germline V CDR1 and CDR2: MGHDK, SYGVNS. V gave up 2 bases and J gave up 3 bases; unmatched junction bases: 4. The CDR3 has 15 residues. The CDR3 region is CASSERWTSGYEQYF. CDR3 bases: TGTGCCAGCAGTGAAAGATGGACTAGCGGCTACGAGCAGTACTTC.

V and J are TRBV12-3 or TRBV12-4 and TRBJ2-7, with D perhaps given as TRBD1 or TRBD2 (5 bases each). The CDR3 runs 14 residues. V lost 2 bases and J lost 5, with 13 bases in between. The CDR3 protein is CASSLTASGHEQYF. CDR3 in DNA: TGTGCCAGCAGTTTAACGGCCTCGGGACACGAGCAGTACTTC.

The chain combines TRBV7-2 with TRBJ2-5, with 8 positions matching TRBD2. Germline CDR1 SGHTA, CDR2 FQGNSA. The CDR3 sequence is 15 residues long. Unmatched junction bases numbered 6, after V lost 1 base and J lost 5 bases. CDR3 nucleotide sequence: TGTGCCAGCAGCTTAGTACCGGGGGGGCGGGAGACCCAGTACTTC. It is translated as CASSLVPGGRETQYF.

The V and J genes are TRBV10-3 and TRBJ2-7; possibly TRBD1 for D (6 bases). Trimming took off 3 bases at V and 3 bases at J, with 12 bases between the two ends. Germline assignment: CDR1 ENHRY and CDR2 SYGVKD. The CDR3 contains 14 residues. The DNA for the CDR3 is TGTGCCATCAGTGACGGGACAAGGCTCTACGAGCAGTACTTC. Its translation is CAISDGTRLYEQYF.

The chain has TRBV27 and TRBJ2-6; no clear D gene. The germline CDR1 and CDR2 sequences are MNHEY and SMNVEV (reference sequence). The CDR3 loop spans 15 amino acids. Trimming removed 0 bases from V and 2 bases from J, with 5 bases in between. In nucleotides, the CDR3 is TGTGCCAGCAGTTTATCGACACCTGGGGCCAACGTCCTGACTTTC. The encoded protein is CASSLSTPGANVLTF.

This clonotype appeared many times. V usage is TRBV7-6 and J usage is TRBJ1-2; maybe TRBD1 (5 bases). This CDR3 has 16 residues. V was shortened by 1 base and J by 0 bases, with 12 bases between the two germline ends. CDR1 SGHVS and CDR2 FNYEAQ come from the germline V gene. The chain's CDR3 is CASSLGGTDPNYGYTF. In DNA form, the CDR3 reads TGTGCCAGCAGCTTAGGTGGGACCGACCCTAACTATGGCTACACCTTC.

The J gene is TRBJ1-1, the V gene TRBV20-1; TRBD1 matches 8 bases. Germline V gene sequence: CDR1 DFQATT, CDR2 SNEGSKA (reference sequence). This CDR3 contains 16 residues. J gave up 3 bases and V 5 bases, and 14 bases lay outside the gene matches. As DNA, the CDR3 is TGCAGTGCTGGCCGGCTGGACAGGGAAGGTGACACTGAAGCTTTCTTT. It codes for CSAGRLDREGDTEAFF.

This clonotype was observed at least ten times. The CDR3 DNA reads TGTGCCAGCAGTTTCCTAGGACCTGAGTCCGATCAGCCCCAGCATTTT. Translated: CASSFLGPESDQPQHF. J is TRBJ1-5 and V is TRBV12-3 or TRBV12-4, with D unclear. CDR3 length: 16 residues. Trimming removed 3 bases from V and 5 bases from J, with 17 bases in between.